This record looks at one T cell receptor beta chain sequence and its context. Its target is not known. Looked up from germline, CDR1 is SGHTA and CDR2 is FQGTGA. This CDR3 has 16 residues. This record belongs to a study of CXCR3-negative and CXCR3-positive naive CD8 T cells. Researchers sorted roughly 310,000 cells of each CD8+ T cell subset in triplicate. TRB cDNA was prepared as libraries by UMI-labeled 5' RACE. TCRdb re-called the 5' RACE reads; one entry per CDR3 protein, DNA not given. Its table lists about 150,000 distinct CDR3 sequences. Study conclusions and caveats: Comparison of naive cells showed more hydrophobic TRB CDR3s in CXCR3-positive than in CXCR3-negative naive cells. Sequencing showed both naive subsets with comparably high diversity, and memory CD8+ cells much lower.

V and J are TRBV7-3 and TRBJ2-3; the D call of TRBD1 rests on TCRdb alone, since no DNA is present to check it. Sequencing used naive CXCR3+ CD8+ T cells from blood. The subset here: CD45RO-CCR7+CD27+CD95- naive CD8+ T cells expressing CXCR3 (TNR3+). The clonotype comes from a human donor in good health. Some clones in this sample may be carry-over from other donors' samples. CDR3: CASSTKGQGITDTQYF. Filled out from reference TRBV7-3 and TRBJ2-3, the complete variable domain reads GAGVSQTPSNKVTEKGKYVELRCDPISGHTALYWYRQSLGQGPEFLIYFQGTGAADDSGLPNDRFFAVRPEGSVSTLKIQRTERGDSAVYLCASSTKGQGITDTQYFGPGTRLTVL.